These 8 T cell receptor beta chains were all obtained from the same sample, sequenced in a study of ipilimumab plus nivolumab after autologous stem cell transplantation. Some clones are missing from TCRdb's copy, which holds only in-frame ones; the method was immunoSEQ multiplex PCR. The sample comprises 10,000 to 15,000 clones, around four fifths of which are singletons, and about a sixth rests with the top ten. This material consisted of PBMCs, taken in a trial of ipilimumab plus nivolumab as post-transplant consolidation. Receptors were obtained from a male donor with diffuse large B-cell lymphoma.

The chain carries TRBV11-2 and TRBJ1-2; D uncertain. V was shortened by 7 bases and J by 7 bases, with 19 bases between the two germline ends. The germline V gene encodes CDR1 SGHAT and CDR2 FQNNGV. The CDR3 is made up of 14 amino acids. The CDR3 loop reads CASTVAGRAGGYTF. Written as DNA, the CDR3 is TGTGCCAGCACCGTCGCGGGGAGGGCGGGTGGCTACACCTTC.

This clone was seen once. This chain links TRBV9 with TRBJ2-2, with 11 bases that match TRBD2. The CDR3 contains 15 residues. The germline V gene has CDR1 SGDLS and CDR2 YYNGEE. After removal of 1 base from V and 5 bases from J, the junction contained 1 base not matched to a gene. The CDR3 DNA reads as TGTGCCAGCAGCGTACTAGCGGGGGGAACCGGGGAGCTGTTTTTT. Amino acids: CASSVLAGGTGELFF. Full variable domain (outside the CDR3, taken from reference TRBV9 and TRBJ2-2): DSGVTQTPKHLITATGQRVTLRCSPRSGDLSVYWYQQSLDQGLQFLIQYYNGEERAKGNILERFSAQQFPDLHSELNLSSLELGDSALYFCASSVLAGGTGELFFGEGSRLTVL.

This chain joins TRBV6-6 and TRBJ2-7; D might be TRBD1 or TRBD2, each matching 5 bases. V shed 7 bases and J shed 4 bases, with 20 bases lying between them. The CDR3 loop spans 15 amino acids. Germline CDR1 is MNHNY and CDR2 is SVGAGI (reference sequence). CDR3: CASKGTRTEIYEQYF. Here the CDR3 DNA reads TGTGCCAGCAAGGGGACCCGGACGGAAATTTACGAGCAGTACTTC.

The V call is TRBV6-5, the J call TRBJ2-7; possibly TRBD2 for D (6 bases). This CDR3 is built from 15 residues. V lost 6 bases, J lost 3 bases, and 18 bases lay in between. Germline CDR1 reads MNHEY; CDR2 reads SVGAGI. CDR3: CASRNQAGSVYEQYF. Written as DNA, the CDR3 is TGTGCCAGCAGGAACCAGGCGGGGTCCGTCTACGAGCAGTACTTC.

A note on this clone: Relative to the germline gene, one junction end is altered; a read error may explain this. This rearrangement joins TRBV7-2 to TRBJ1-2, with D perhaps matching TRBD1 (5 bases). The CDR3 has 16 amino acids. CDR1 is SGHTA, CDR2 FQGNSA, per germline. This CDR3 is CASSQGETATNYGYTF. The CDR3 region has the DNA TGCGCCAGCAGCCAAGGAGAGACAGCAACTAACTATGGCTACACCTTC.

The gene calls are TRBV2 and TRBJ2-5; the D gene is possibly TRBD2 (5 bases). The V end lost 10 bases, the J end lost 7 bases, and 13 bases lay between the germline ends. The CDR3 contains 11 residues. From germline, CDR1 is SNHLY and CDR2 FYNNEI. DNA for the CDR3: TGTGCCATGGACGGTGGAGGGACCCAGTACTTC. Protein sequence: CAMDGGGTQYF.

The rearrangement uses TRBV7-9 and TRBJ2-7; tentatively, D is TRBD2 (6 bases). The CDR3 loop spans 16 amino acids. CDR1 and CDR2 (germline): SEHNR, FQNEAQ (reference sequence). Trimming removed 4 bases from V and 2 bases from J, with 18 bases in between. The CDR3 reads CASSSPPGGNPYEQYF. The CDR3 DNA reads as TGTGCCAGCAGCTCCCCCCCGGGCGGGAACCCCTACGAGCAGTACTTC.

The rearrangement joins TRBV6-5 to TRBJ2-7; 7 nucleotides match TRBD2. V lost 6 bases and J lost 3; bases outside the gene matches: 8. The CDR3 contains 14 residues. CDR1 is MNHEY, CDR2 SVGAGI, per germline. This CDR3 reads CASREKLAFYEQYF. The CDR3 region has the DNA TGTGCCAGCAGGGAAAAACTAGCGTTCTACGAGCAGTACTTC.